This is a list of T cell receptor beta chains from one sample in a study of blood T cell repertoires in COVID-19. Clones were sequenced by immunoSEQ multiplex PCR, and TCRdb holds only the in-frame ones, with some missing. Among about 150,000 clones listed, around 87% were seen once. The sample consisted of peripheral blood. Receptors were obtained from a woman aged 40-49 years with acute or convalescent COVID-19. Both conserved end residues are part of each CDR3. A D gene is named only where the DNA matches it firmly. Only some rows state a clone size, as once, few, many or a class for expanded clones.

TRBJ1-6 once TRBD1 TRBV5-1 CASSLDRDSPLHF TGCGCCAGCAGCTTAGACAGGGACTCACCCCTCCACTTT
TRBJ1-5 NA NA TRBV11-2 CASSFGAGGNQPQHF TGTGCCAGCAGCTTTGGGGCGGGGGGCAATCAGCCCCAGCATTTT
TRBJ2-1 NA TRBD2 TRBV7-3 CASSSLAGAPYNEQFF TGTGCCAGCAGCTCCTTAGCGGGGGCCCCGTACAATGAGCAGTTCTTC
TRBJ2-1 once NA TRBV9 CASSKASGGLVNEQFF TGTGCCAGCAGCAAAGCCTCCGGGGGATTGGTGAATGAGCAGTTCTTC
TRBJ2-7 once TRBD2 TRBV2 CASEASGRATLEQYF TGTGCCAGCGAGGCTAGCGGGAGGGCCACACTCGAGCAGTACTTC
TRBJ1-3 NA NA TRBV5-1 CASKSSGNTIYF TGCGCCAGCAAGAGCTCTGGAAACACCATATATTTT
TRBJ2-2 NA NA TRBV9 CASSFRQDPSGELFF TGTGCCAGCAGCTTCAGACAGGATCCGTCCGGGGAGCTGTTTTTT
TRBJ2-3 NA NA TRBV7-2 CASSLRRGTGTDTQYF TGTGCCAGCAGCTTAAGACGGGGGACAGGCACAGATACGCAGTATTTT
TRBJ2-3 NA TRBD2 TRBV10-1 CASSVNGLAGATDTQYF TGCGCCAGCAGTGTCAATGGACTAGCGGGGGCCACAGATACGCAGTATTTT
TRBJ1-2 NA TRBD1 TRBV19 CASSIPTGEVYGYTF TGTGCCAGTAGTATCCCCACAGGGGAGGTCTATGGCTACACCTTC
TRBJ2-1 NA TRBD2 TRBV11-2 CASSTGLASEQFF TGTGCCAGCAGCACGGGACTAGCGAGTGAGCAGTTCTTC
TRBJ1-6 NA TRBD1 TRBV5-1 CASSQIPGQGGSPLHF TGCGCCAGCAGCCAAATACCGGGACAGGGAGGATCACCCCTCCACTTT
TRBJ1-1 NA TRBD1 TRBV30 CAWDTQGGTEAFF TGTGCCTGGGACACTCAGGGGGGCACTGAAGCTTTCTTT
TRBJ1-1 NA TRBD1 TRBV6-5 CASKPTGRTEAFF TGTGCCAGCAAACCGACAGGGAGGACTGAAGCTTTCTTT
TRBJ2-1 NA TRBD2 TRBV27 CASSQTLAGDPYNEQFF TGTGCCAGCAGTCAAACCCTAGCGGGAGATCCTTACAATGAGCAGTTCTTC
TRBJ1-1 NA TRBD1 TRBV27 CASSFLPGQGAEAFF TGTGCCAGCAGTTTTCTCCCGGGACAGGGTGCTGAAGCTTTCTTT
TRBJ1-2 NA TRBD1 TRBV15 CATSPLGTGAYF TGTGCCACCAGCCCTCTTGGGACAGGGGCTTACTTC
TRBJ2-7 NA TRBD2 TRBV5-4 CASSIGLAGASEQYF TGTGCCAGCAGCATCGGACTAGCTGGGGCGTCGGAGCAGTACTTC
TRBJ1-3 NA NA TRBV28 CASGPEGNTIYF TGTGCCAGCGGGCCCGAGGGAAACACCATATATTTT
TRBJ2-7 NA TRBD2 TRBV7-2 CASSFERGLFEQYF TGTGCCAGCAGCTTTGAGCGGGGCCTCTTTGAGCAGTACTTC
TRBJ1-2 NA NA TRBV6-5 CASSYREGLNYGYTF TGTGCCAGCAGTTACAGGGAGGGGTTAAACTATGGCTACACCTTC
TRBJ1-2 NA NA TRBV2 CASSDDTTGLRGYTF TGTGCCAGCAGTGATGACACTACAGGTCTTCGGGGCTACACCTTC
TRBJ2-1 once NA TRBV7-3 CASSLIAQGNTYSYNEQFF TGTGCCAGCAGCTTAATTGCGCAGGGTAACACATACTCCTACAATGAGCAGTTCTTC
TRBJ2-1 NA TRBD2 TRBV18 CASHRGLAGGNEQFF TGTGCCAGCCACCGGGGACTAGCTGGCGGGAATGAGCAGTTCTTC
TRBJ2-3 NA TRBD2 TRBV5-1 CASSITGTRTSTDTQYF TGCGCCAGCAGCATTACCGGGACTAGGACTAGCACAGATACGCAGTATTTT
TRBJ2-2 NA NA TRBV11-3 CASSFIPETGELFF TGTGCCAGCAGCTTTATCCCGGAGACCGGGGAGCTGTTTTTT
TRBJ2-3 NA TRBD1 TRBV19 CASSIVGGLGTDTQYF TGTGCCAGTAGTATCGTAGGGGGCCTAGGCACAGATACGCAGTATTTT
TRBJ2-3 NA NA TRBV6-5 CASSGDTQYF TGTGCCAGCAGCGGAGATACGCAGTATTTT
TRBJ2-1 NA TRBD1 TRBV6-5 CASEPGQGYNEQFF TGTGCCAGTGAACCGGGACAGGGTTACAATGAGCAGTTCTTC
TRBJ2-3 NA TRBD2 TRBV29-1 CSVEWLAGSDTQYF TGCAGCGTTGAGTGGCTAGCGGGGTCAGATACGCAGTATTTT
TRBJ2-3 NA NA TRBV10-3 CAISHGSSRGTDTQYF TGTGCCATCAGCCACGGTTCCTCGAGAGGGACAGATACGCAGTATTTT